Below, 32 T cell receptor beta chains from the same sample are listed, as sequenced in a study of neurological immune-mediated disorders. TCRdb called the 5' RACE reads again in MiXCR, with one record for every CDR3 protein. The sample has 30,000 to 45,000 distinct CDR3 sequences; about 4.4% are singletons. Material for sequencing was CD4+ T cells from blood. The receptors were gathered from a man younger than 35 in good health.

This clonotype was counted at least ten times. The chain employs TRBV5-1 and TRBJ1-5; the D is unclear. This CDR3 spans 14 amino acids. The germline CDR1 and CDR2 sequences are SGHRS and YFSETQ. V gave up 4 bases and J gave up 7 bases, with 15 bases separating them. The CDR3 DNA is TGCGCCAGCAGCCCCAACCCCGGTGGGCAGCCCCAGCATTTT. This gives the protein CASSPNPGGQPQHF.

In its sample, this clonotype was seen many times. The V gene is TRBV5-6, the J gene TRBJ2-4; D is unclear. The germline V gene encodes CDR1 SGHDT and CDR2 YYEEEE. This CDR3 is built from 18 residues. Trimming pared 1 base from V and 0 bases from J, leaving 17 bases between. In nucleotides, the CDR3 is TGTGCCAGCAGCTTGACTCAGTTTGGGTATCTAGCCAAAAACATTCAGTACTTC. Translated: CASSLTQFGYLAKNIQYF.

This clonotype was recorded at least ten times. The chain is built from TRBV14 and TRBJ1-1; tentatively, D is TRBD1 (5 bases). This CDR3 has 14 residues. Trimming stripped 4 bases from V and 5 bases from J, with 14 bases between. CDR1 and CDR2 (germline): SGHDN, FVKESK. CDR3 sequence reads: CASSPGLYTTEAFF. CDR3 sequence (DNA): TGTGCCAGCAGCCCAGGGCTCTATACGACTGAAGCTTTCTTT.

This clonotype was counted at least ten times. V is TRBV5-6 and J is TRBJ1-2; D is unresolved. CDR1 is SGHDT and CDR2 is YYEEEE in the germline V gene. Trimming stripped 1 base from V and 4 bases from J, with 14 bases between. The CDR3 runs to 15 residues. The CDR3 DNA is TGTGCCAGCAGCTTGTTTGCCGCGGGAGCCTATGGCTACACCTTC. It yields the protein CASSLFAAGAYGYTF.

V is TRBV29-1 and J is TRBJ1-5; D gene ambiguous. In germline, CDR1 is SQVTM, CDR2 ANQGSEA. This CDR3 region has 12 residues. V was cut by 4 bases and J by 4 bases, with 8 bases left in between. CDR3 sequence (DNA): TGCAGCGTTGTGGGAGGAAATCAGCCCCAGCATTTT. Translating gives CSVVGGNQPQHF.

This clonotype was observed many times. The CDR3 loop is CASSQEDRGYSYEQYF. DNA of the CDR3: TGTGCCAGCAGCCAAGAGGATCGGGGGTACTCCTACGAGCAGTACTTC. The chain links TRBV3-1 to TRBJ2-7, with TRBD2 as a possible D gene (6 bases). The length of the CDR3 is 16 residues. Germline CDR1 is LGHDT and CDR2 is YNNKEL (reference sequence). Trimming cost V 0 bases and J 0 bases, with 12 bases left between them.

This clonotype occurred many times. The chain combines TRBV10-3 with TRBJ2-6; D is undetermined. The V end was cut by 3 bases, the J end by 0 bases, with 9 bases between. This CDR3 spans 16 amino acids. Germline V lookup: CDR1 ENHRY, CDR2 SYGVKD. In DNA, the CDR3 is TGTGCCATCAGTGAATCCGACAACTCTGGGGCCAACGTCCTGACTTTC. Residues: CAISESDNSGANVLTF.

Only a few counts were recorded for this clonotype. The chain links TRBV2 to TRBJ2-5; maybe TRBD1 (6 bases). The CDR3 runs to 13 residues. Germline assignment: CDR1 SNHLY and CDR2 FYNNEI. V was pared by 7 bases and J by 2 bases, with 11 bases between. DNA of the CDR3: TGTGCCAGCACCCGGGACATTCAAGAGACCCAGTACTTC. Translation: CASTRDIQETQYF.

This clonotype appeared many times. This chain connects TRBV7-3 to TRBJ2-7; tentative D call: TRBD1 (6 bases). The germline gives CDR1 SGHTA, CDR2 FQGTGA. V lost 5 bases to trimming and J lost 0 bases, with 8 bases between them. CDR3 length: 13 amino acids. The CDR3 DNA is TGTGCCAGCAGCCAGGGGAGCTCCTACGAGCAGTACTTC. Residues: CASSQGSSYEQYF.

In its sample, this clonotype was seen many times. The genes are TRBV20-1 and TRBJ2-5; 11 bases line up with TRBD2. The CDR3 totals 16 residues. From germline, CDR1 is DFQATT and CDR2 SNEGSKA (reference sequence). With V trimmed by 0 bases and J by 1 base, 4 bases remained unmatched. CDR3 coding DNA: TGCAGTGCTAGAGACCTACTAGCGGGGGCCCAAGAGACCCAGTACTTC. Translating gives CSARDLLAGAQETQYF.

This clonotype was found many times. DNA for the CDR3: TGTGCCAGCAGCCCTAGACGGGCGGGGGGGGTCTACAATGAGCAGTTCTTC. Amino acid sequence: CASSPRRAGGVYNEQFF. V is TRBV9 and J is TRBJ2-1, with 9 bases matching TRBD2. The germline V gene has CDR1 SGDLS and CDR2 YYNGEE. The CDR3 is made up of 17 amino acids. V dropped 4 bases and J dropped 3; count of bases not matched to a gene: 11. Looking up the rest from reference TRBV9 and TRBJ2-1 gives the full variable domain: DSGVTQTPKHLITATGQRVTLRCSPRSGDLSVYWYQQSLDQGLQFLIQYYNGEERAKGNILERFSAQQFPDLHSELNLSSLELGDSALYFCASSPRRAGGVYNEQFFGPGTRLTVL.

This clonotype was counted ten times or more. This chain uses TRBV5-1 with TRBJ2-6; TRBD2 is a possible D gene (6 bases). V lost 3 bases to trimming and J lost 2 bases, with 12 bases between them. The CDR3 is 16 residues long. Germline V gene sequence: CDR1 SGHRS, CDR2 YFSETQ. For the CDR3, the DNA is TGCGCCAGCAGCTGGGACTGGGCTCCTGGGGCCAACGTCCTGACTTTC. It codes for CASSWDWAPGANVLTF.

This clonotype came up many times. The chain is built from TRBV20-1 and TRBJ1-1; D might be TRBD1 (5 bases). The ends were cut back, 6 bases at V and 3 bases at J, with 11 bases in the middle. Germline values: CDR1 DFQATT, CDR2 SNEGSKA (reference sequence). The CDR3 length is 12 residues. DNA for the CDR3: TGCAGTGCCCGAGGGGTGGACACTGAAGCTTTCTTT. Translation: CSARGVDTEAFF.

This clonotype was counted ten times or more. A much larger clone differs from this one at a single base, so this may be a read error. The DNA is left out, because the CDR3 cannot be placed on it with certainty; the CDR3 is given as TCRdb lists it. V usage is TRBV5-5 and J usage is TRBJ2-3. From its first to its last residue, the CDR3 has 15 amino acids. CDR1 and CDR2 (germline): SGHKS, YYEKEE (reference sequence). The CDR3 protein is CASSSDFGNVDTQYF.

At least ten counts were recorded for this clonotype. The chain couples TRBV2 to TRBJ1-5; TRBD1 might be the D (5 bases). CDR3 length equals 13 residues. Germline V gene lookup returns CDR1 SNHLY and CDR2 FYNNEI. The V and J ends lost 10 bases and 6 bases respectively, with 16 bases between them. CDR3 nucleotide sequence: TGTGCCATCCAGGAGGGGATAAGTCAGCCCCAGCATTTT. Amino acids: CAIQEGISQPQHF.

This clonotype was seen many times. The V and J genes are TRBV10-3 and TRBJ2-1, with 9 bases matching TRBD2. V trimming: 3 bases; J trimming: 6 bases; junction bases outside the gene matches: 6. The germline CDR1 and CDR2 sequences are ENHRY and SYGVKD. The CDR3 extends over 15 amino acids. CDR3 protein: CAISESGGIGNEQFF. As DNA, the CDR3 is TGTGCCATCAGTGAAAGCGGGGGGATCGGCAATGAGCAGTTCTTC.

This clonotype was recorded at least ten times. The chain couples TRBV4-3 to TRBJ1-5, with no clear D. From germline, CDR1 is LGHNA and CDR2 YSLEER. This CDR3 is 14 amino acids long. Trimming left V 4 bases short and J 6 bases short, with 13 bases between. The CDR3 DNA follows: TGCGCCAGCAGCCCAAGGGCCCGCGGTCAGCCCCAGCATTTT. Its protein is CASSPRARGQPQHF.

Many counts were recorded for this clonotype. The chain joins TRBV7-2 to TRBJ2-5, with D hard to call. Trimming pared 5 bases from V and 5 bases from J, leaving 15 bases between. The CDR3 sequence is 14 residues long. CDR1 and CDR2 (germline): SGHTA, FQGNSA. CDR3 in DNA: TGTGCCAGCAGCATCTTAGGATTATGGGAGACCCAGTACTTC. Encoded protein: CASSILGLWETQYF.

This clonotype was found many times. The chain couples TRBV5-1 to TRBJ2-7; 8 bases are shared with TRBD1. The length of the CDR3 is 13 residues. With V trimmed by 4 bases and J by 2 bases, 2 bases remained unmatched. Germline V gives CDR1 SGHRS, CDR2 YFSETQ. The CDR3 protein is CASSPDRAYEQYF. The CDR3 DNA reads as TGCGCCAGCAGCCCGGACAGGGCCTACGAGCAGTACTTC.

At least ten counts were recorded for this clonotype. J is TRBJ1-6 and V is TRBV12-3 or TRBV12-4; TRBD1 is a possible D gene (5 bases). This CDR3 is built from 14 residues. V was pared by 3 bases and J by 9 bases, with 12 bases between. CDR3 protein: CASSFGGGGSPLHF. CDR3 DNA sequence: TGTGCCAGCAGTTTTGGGGGGGGAGGTTCACCCCTCCACTTT.

This clonotype was seen ten or more times. The chain is built from TRBV5-1 and TRBJ1-3; 10 nucleotides agree with TRBD1. The CDR3 sequence is 14 residues long. V gave up 5 bases and J gave up 8 bases; unmatched junction bases: 7. Looked up from germline, CDR1 is SGHRS and CDR2 is YFSETQ. CDR3 in DNA: TGCGCCAGCAGGGACAGGGGGACCCTCGACACCATATATTTT. Translating it yields CASRDRGTLDTIYF.

In this sample, this clonotype turned up many times. V is TRBV5-5 and J is TRBJ2-1; TRBD1 aligns across 8 bases. Germline CDR1 is SGHKS and CDR2 is YYEKEE (reference sequence). The CDR3 spans 16 residues. Trimming at V came to 4 bases and at J to 4 bases, leaving 10 bases not matched to a gene. The CDR3 nucleotides are TGTGCCAGCAGCCTAGGACAGGGCGTTTCGTACAATGAGCAGTTCTTC. This codes for CASSLGQGVSYNEQFF. Together with reference TRBV5-5 and TRBJ2-1, the CDR3 gives the full variable domain: DAGVTQSPTHLIKTRGQQVTLRCSPISGHKSVSWYQQVLGQGPQFIFQYYEKEERGRGNFPDRFSARQFPNYSSELNVNALLLGDSALYLCASSLGQGVSYNEQFFGPGTRLTVL.

This chain uses TRBV7-9 with TRBJ1-5; 8 nucleotides match TRBD1. The CDR3 totals 14 residues. Per the germline V gene, CDR1 is SEHNR and CDR2 is FQNEAQ (reference sequence). Trimming removed 5 bases from V and 6 bases from J; junction bases left unmatched: 6. CDR3 protein: CASSLGQGGQPQHF. In DNA form, the CDR3 reads TGTGCCAGCAGCCTCGGACAGGGCGGTCAGCCCCAGCATTTT.

This clonotype was seen many times. V gene TRBV6-6 combines with J gene TRBJ1-2; D perhaps matches TRBD1 (5 bases). From germline, CDR1 is MNHNY and CDR2 SVGAGI (reference sequence). Trimming left V 0 bases short and J 6 bases short, with 8 bases between. This CDR3 is 13 amino acids long. The CDR3 DNA follows: TGTGCCAGCAGTTACTCGACAGCCAATGGCTACACCTTC. This encodes CASSYSTANGYTF.

At least ten counts were recorded for this clonotype. The J gene is TRBJ2-4, the V gene TRBV20-1; D might be TRBD1 or TRBD2, each matching 5 bases. Trimming cost V 7 bases and J 10 bases, with 20 bases left between them. CDR1 and CDR2 (germline): DFQATT, SNEGSKA (reference sequence). The CDR3 totals 13 residues. In DNA, the CDR3 is TGCAGTGTTCGGATGGGAGCCGAGGGGATTCAGTACTTC. Translating gives CSVRMGAEGIQYF.

This clonotype was observed at least ten times. The rearrangement links TRBV11-2 to TRBJ2-6, with D hard to call. This CDR3 has 16 residues. The germline CDR1 and CDR2 sequences are SGHAT and FQNNGV. Trimming removed 1 base at V and 4 bases at J, with 11 bases between. Written as DNA, the CDR3 is TGTGCCAGCAGCTTAGGGTCATTGTGGGGGGCCAACGTCCTGACTTTC. This sequence encodes CASSLGSLWGANVLTF.

This clonotype has a count of ten or more. This chain connects TRBV7-9 to TRBJ1-1; 9 nucleotides line up with TRBD1. The CDR3 has 15 amino acids. Germline values: CDR1 SEHNR, CDR2 FQNEAQ (reference sequence). Germline trimming cut 5 bases from V and 5 bases from J; bases unmatched to any gene: 9. The CDR3, as DNA: TGTGCCAGCAGCCGAACCGACAGGGGGGTGACTGAAGCTTTCTTT. It specifies CASSRTDRGVTEAFF. The complete variable domain, with remaining parts taken from reference TRBV7-9 and TRBJ1-1, reads DTGVSQNPRHKITKRGQNVTFRCDPISEHNRLYWYRQTLGQGPEFLTYFQNEAQLEKSRLLSDRFSAERPKGSFSTLEIQRTEQGDSAMYLCASSRTDRGVTEAFFGQGTRLTVV.

This clonotype has a count of ten or more. V and J are TRBV20-1 and TRBJ2-3; 8 bases are shared with TRBD1. The CDR3 length is 14 residues. Germline lookup yields CDR1 DFQATT and CDR2 SNEGSKA (reference sequence). The V segment lost 7 bases and the J segment 3 bases; nucleotides outside the gene matches: 9. The CDR3 DNA follows: TGCAGTGTGACAGGGGAAGTATATACAGATACGCAGTATTTT. Translated: CSVTGEVYTDTQYF.

This clonotype was counted many times. This chain links TRBV29-1 with TRBJ1-1, with D possibly matching TRBD1 (5 bases). V was pared by 4 bases and J by 6 bases, with 12 bases between. This CDR3 is 12 amino acids long. Germline CDR1 is SQVTM and CDR2 is ANQGSEA. In DNA form, the CDR3 reads TGCAGCGTTGCCAGGGTAGGCGCTGAAGCTTTCTTT. It codes for CSVARVGAEAFF.

Many counts were recorded for this clonotype. The chain uses TRBV20-1 and TRBJ2-7; 10 bases line up with TRBD1. Germline lookup yields CDR1 DFQATT and CDR2 SNEGSKA (reference sequence). CDR3 size: 13 residues. After removal of 5 bases from V and 6 bases from J, the junction contained 7 bases not matched to a gene. CDR3 protein: CSAFGDRGSEQYF. In DNA form, the CDR3 reads TGCAGTGCTTTCGGGGACAGGGGTTCCGAGCAGTACTTC.

This clonotype was found many times. This chain connects TRBV5-5 to TRBJ2-5; unclear D gene. The V end lost 4 bases, the J end lost 4 bases, and 14 bases lay between the germline ends. In germline, CDR1 is SGHKS, CDR2 YYEKEE (reference sequence). The CDR3 contains 14 residues. The CDR3 DNA reads TGTGCCAGCAGCCCCCGTGTGGGTCCAGAGACCCAGTACTTC. It yields the protein CASSPRVGPETQYF.

This clonotype was detected ten times or more. The V and J genes are TRBV7-9 and TRBJ2-1; the match to TRBD2 covers 12 bases. Germline CDR1 reads SEHNR; CDR2 reads FQNEAQ (reference sequence). The CDR3 extends over 18 amino acids. Trimming removed 0 bases from V and 3 bases from J; junction bases left unmatched: 6. The CDR3 nucleotides read TGTGCCAGCAGCTTAGCGTCTAGCGGGGGGGCCCGCTACAATGAGCAGTTCTTC. Translating it yields CASSLASSGGARYNEQFF.